Listed below are T cell receptor beta chains from one sample, sequenced in a study of tumor-infiltrating lymphocytes in primary liver carcinoma. TCRdb redid the calling of the multiplex PCR reads with MiXCR, one entry per CDR3 protein. The sample lists 180,000 or so distinct CDR3 sequences, 50% to 75% occurring once. The specimen was peripheral blood. These receptors were collected from a man aged 35 to 55 with primary liver carcinoma and hepatitis B virus infection. CDR3s include the opening cysteine and the closing phenylalanine or tryptophan. A D gene is named only where the DNA matches it firmly. The size entry is marked missing in some rows and otherwise reads once, few, many or a size class.

abundance	j_gene	d_gene	v_gene	CDR3aa	CDR3nt
-	TRBJ1-2	TRBD1	TRBV11-1	CASSPKTGQTSFYGYAF	TGTGCCAGCAGCCCTAAAACGGGACAGACGTCCTTCTATGGCTACGCCTTC
-	TRBJ2-2	-	TRBV4-2	CASSQTQGSVTGELFF	TGTGCCAGCAGCCAGACCCAGGGTTCTGTTACCGGGGAGCTGTTTTTT
once	TRBJ1-1	-	TRBV6-1	CASTRSSFMNTEAFF	TGTGCCAGCACAAGGAGTAGTTTCATGAACACTGAAGCTTTCTTT
once	TRBJ2-1	-	TRBV10-2	CASAFQGNNNEEFF	TGCGCCAGCGCCTTCCAGGGGAACAACAATGAGGAGTTCTTC
few	TRBJ1-2	-	TRBV6-2/TRBV6-3	CASSYGPQGQNGYTF	TGTGCCAGCAGTTACGGGCCCCAGGGGCAGAATGGCTACACCTTC
-	TRBJ2-1	TRBD2	TRBV14	CASSRRTSGSYNEQFF	TGTGCCAGCAGCCGCCGGACTAGCGGGAGTTACAATGAGCAGTTCTTC
many	TRBJ2-4	-	TRBV11-2	CASSLGGDRDPFF	TGTGCCAGCAGCTTGGGCGGGGACAGAGATCCTTTCTTC
-	TRBJ2-7	-	TRBV29-1	CSVVKDYEQYF	TGCAGCGTTGTTAAGGACTACGAGCAGTACTTC
-	TRBJ2-2	TRBD1	TRBV6-5	CASSSTGASGELFF	TGTGCCAGCAGTTCCACAGGGGCGTCCGGGGAGCTGTTTTTT
many	TRBJ2-5	TRBD2	TRBV11-2	CASSLERTSGRSTWTQYF	TGTGCCAGCAGCTTGGAAAGGACTAGCGGGAGAAGCACGTGGACCCAGTACTTC
-	TRBJ1-2	-	TRBV6-1	CASLKATDLRYGYTF	TGTGCCAGCCTAAAGGCGACGGACCTGAGATATGGCTACACCTTC
-	TRBJ2-7	TRBD2	TRBV28	CASSSQTSGRYEQYF	TGTGCCAGCAGTTCCCAGACTAGCGGGAGGTACGAGCAGTACTTC
-	TRBJ2-7	TRBD2	TRBV7-8	CASSPGLADEQYF	TGTGCCAGCAGCCCGGGACTAGCGGACGAGCAGTACTTC
once	TRBJ1-4	TRBD1	TRBV6-2/TRBV6-3	CATARGTGGEILFF	TGTGCCACCGCACGCGGGACAGGGGGAGAAATACTGTTTTTT
-	TRBJ2-7	-	TRBV7-9	CASSLDPASYEQYF	TGTGCCAGCAGCTTAGATCCGGCATCCTACGAGCAGTACTTC
few	TRBJ2-5	-	TRBV5-6	CASSPSPLETQYF	TGTGCCAGCAGCCCGTCTCCACTGGAGACCCAGTACTTC
many	TRBJ2-7	TRBD2	TRBV29-1	CSVVPKRDSYEQYF	TGCAGCGTTGTACCTAAGCGGGACTCCTACGAGCAGTACTTC
-	TRBJ2-1	TRBD1	TRBV30	CARGTGAHYNEQFF	TGTGCCCGGGGGACAGGGGCGCACTACAATGAGCAGTTCTTC
once	TRBJ1-3	-	TRBV4-1	CVSSPLSTHTGGNTIYF	TGCGTCAGCAGCCCCCTTTCTACACACACGGGCGGAAACACCATATATTTT
-	TRBJ2-5	TRBD2	TRBV6-5	CASSYQTSGSETQYF	TGTGCCAGCAGTTACCAGACTAGCGGGAGTGAGACCCAGTACTTC
-	TRBJ2-5	-	TRBV11-2	CASSGSSETQYF	TGTGCCAGCAGCGGTAGCAGTGAGACCCAATACTTC
few	TRBJ1-5	-	TRBV5-5	CASSLEANSNQPQHF	TGTGCCAGCAGCTTGGAGGCAAATAGCAATCAGCCCCAGCATTTT
-	TRBJ2-7	TRBD2	TRBV29-1	CSISSGRASYEQYF	TGCAGCATTTCTAGCGGTAGGGCCTCCTACGAGCAGTACTTC
-	TRBJ2-5	-	TRBV7-9	CASSLMIPEETQYF	TGTGCCAGCAGCTTAATGATCCCGGAAGAGACCCAGTACTTC
many	TRBJ2-2	-	TRBV11-2	CASSLVLGGGELFF	TGTGCCAGCAGCTTAGTGTTGGGAGGCGGGGAGCTGTTTTTT
once	TRBJ2-1	TRBD2	TRBV14	CASSFRLAGGMDEQFF	TGTGCCAGCAGCTTCCGACTAGCGGGAGGAATGGATGAGCAGTTCTTC
few	TRBJ2-1	-	TRBV5-5	CASSAGDRNYNEQFF	TGTGCCAGCAGCGCGGGGGACAGAAACTACAATGAGCAGTTCTTC
-	TRBJ1-1	-	TRBV29-1	CSSTVNTEAFF	TGCAGCTCTACAGTGAACACTGAAGCTTTCTTT
once	TRBJ1-1	-	TRBV5-6	CASSPAWRNTEAFF	TGTGCCAGCAGCCCCGCGTGGCGGAACACTGAAGCTTTCTTT
-	TRBJ2-5	TRBD2	TRBV5-5	CASSLDPGGPETQYF	TGTGCCAGCAGCTTGGATCCGGGAGGCCCTGAGACCCAGTACTTC
few	TRBJ2-1	-	TRBV12-3/TRBV12-4	CASSSRGGLYEQFF	TGTGCCAGCAGTTCCCGTGGAGGTTTGTATGAGCAGTTCTTC
-	TRBJ2-2	-	TRBV6-5	CASSHSAPDAGTGELFF	TGTGCCAGCAGTCACTCGGCTCCAGACGCTGGCACCGGGGAGCTGTTTTTT